Here is one T cell receptor (beta chain) with its context. Its antigen is undetermined. The primer mix had 60 Vbeta and 13 Jbeta primers. This table comes from immunoSEQ multiplex PCR, and its TCRdb copy is limited to in-frame clones, with some not included. This repertoire shows about 160,000 clones, 70% to 90% found once; its top ten account for around 1.9%. This entry comes from a study of cytomegalovirus exposure and HLA in healthy donors. Whole-study findings and limits: In terms of immune exposure information, only CMV serostatus was available.

Germline V lookup: CDR1 SEHNR, CDR2 FQNEAQ (reference sequence). With 3 bases removed from V and 1 base from J, the gap between germline ends came to 8 bases. The CDR3 contains 14 residues. This clonotype was sampled from a woman aged 18-29 years in good health and CMV-seronegative. Input material: PBMCs. The rearrangement uses TRBV7-9 and TRBJ2-3; possible D gene TRBD2, 5 bases. CDR3: CASSLAEGTDTQYF. DNA for the CDR3: TGTGCCAGCAGCTTGGCGGAGGGCACAGATACGCAGTATTTT. The variable domain in full, with the rest retrieved from reference TRBV7-9 and TRBJ2-3, is DTGVSQNPRHKITKRGQNVTFRCDPISEHNRLYWYRQTLGQGPEFLTYFQNEAQLEKSRLLSDRFSAERPKGSFSTLEIQRTEQGDSAMYLCASSLAEGTDTQYFGPGTRLTVL.